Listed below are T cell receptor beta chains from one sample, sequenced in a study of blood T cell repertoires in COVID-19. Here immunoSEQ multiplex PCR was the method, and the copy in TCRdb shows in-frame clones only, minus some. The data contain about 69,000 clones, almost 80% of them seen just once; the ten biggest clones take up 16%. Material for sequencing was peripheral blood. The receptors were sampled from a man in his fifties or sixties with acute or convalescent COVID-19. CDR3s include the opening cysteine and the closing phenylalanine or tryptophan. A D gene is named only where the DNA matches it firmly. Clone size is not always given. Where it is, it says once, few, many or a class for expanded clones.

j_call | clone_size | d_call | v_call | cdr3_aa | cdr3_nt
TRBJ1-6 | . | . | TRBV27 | CASRPGTRRTNSPLHF | TGTGCCAGCAGGCCGGGGACACGGAGGACGAATTCACCCCTCCACTTT
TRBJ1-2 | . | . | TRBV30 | CAWSVRPGNGYTF | TGTGCCTGGAGTGTACGGCCGGGGAATGGCTACACCTTC
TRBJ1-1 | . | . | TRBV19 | CASSLRQIPEAFF | TGTGCCAGTAGCCTCAGACAGATCCCTGAAGCTTTCTTT
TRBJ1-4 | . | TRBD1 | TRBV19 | CASRTGSDEKLFF | TGTGCCAGTAGGACAGGGAGCGATGAAAAACTGTTTTTT
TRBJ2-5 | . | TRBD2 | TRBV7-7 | CASSSTSAPQETQYF | TGTGCTAGCAGCTCGACTAGCGCGCCTCAAGAGACCCAGTACTTC
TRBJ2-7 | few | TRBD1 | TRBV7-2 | CASRPRDSYSYEQYF | TGTGCCAGCAGACCCCGGGACAGCTACTCCTACGAGCAGTACTTC
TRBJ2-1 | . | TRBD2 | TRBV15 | CATSRDPGGDSYNEQFF | TGTGCCACCAGCAGAGATCCGGGAGGGGACTCCTACAATGAGCAGTTCTTC
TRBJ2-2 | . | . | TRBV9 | CASSVGFAGPGTGELFF | TGTGCCAGCAGCGTAGGGTTTGCAGGGCCTGGCACCGGGGAGCTGTTTTTT
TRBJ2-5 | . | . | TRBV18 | CASSPNTGRETQYF | TGTGCCAGCTCACCAAACACAGGGCGGGAGACCCAGTACTTC
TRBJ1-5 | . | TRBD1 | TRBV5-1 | CASSPTGDQPQHF | TGCGCCAGCAGCCCGACAGGGGATCAGCCCCAGCATTTT
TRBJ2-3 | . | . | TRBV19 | CASSISGAGADTQYF | TGTGCCAGTAGTATTTCGGGGGCGGGAGCAGATACGCAGTATTTT
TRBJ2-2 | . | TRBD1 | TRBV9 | CASSVKKGAGQGTWTGELFF | TGTGCCAGCAGCGTAAAGAAAGGTGCGGGACAGGGTACGTGGACCGGGGAGCTGTTTTTT
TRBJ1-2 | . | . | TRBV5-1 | CASSLGTPRRGYTF | TGCGCCAGCAGCTTAGGCACCCCCCGGAGGGGCTACACCTTC
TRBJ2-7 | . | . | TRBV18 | CASSPPGNSYEQYF | TGTGCCAGCTCACCTCCGGGAAATTCCTACGAGCAGTACTTC
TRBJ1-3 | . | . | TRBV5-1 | CASSPTKSGNTIYF | TGCGCCAGCAGCCCCACTAAATCAGGAAACACCATATATTTT
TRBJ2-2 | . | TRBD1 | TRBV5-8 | CASSADREGSGELFF | TGTGCCAGCAGCGCGGACAGGGAAGGGAGCGGGGAGCTGTTTTTT
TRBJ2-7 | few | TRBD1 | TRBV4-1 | CASSQEPGQGLNEQYF | TGCGCCAGCAGCCAAGAACCGGGACAGGGGTTGAACGAGCAGTACTTC